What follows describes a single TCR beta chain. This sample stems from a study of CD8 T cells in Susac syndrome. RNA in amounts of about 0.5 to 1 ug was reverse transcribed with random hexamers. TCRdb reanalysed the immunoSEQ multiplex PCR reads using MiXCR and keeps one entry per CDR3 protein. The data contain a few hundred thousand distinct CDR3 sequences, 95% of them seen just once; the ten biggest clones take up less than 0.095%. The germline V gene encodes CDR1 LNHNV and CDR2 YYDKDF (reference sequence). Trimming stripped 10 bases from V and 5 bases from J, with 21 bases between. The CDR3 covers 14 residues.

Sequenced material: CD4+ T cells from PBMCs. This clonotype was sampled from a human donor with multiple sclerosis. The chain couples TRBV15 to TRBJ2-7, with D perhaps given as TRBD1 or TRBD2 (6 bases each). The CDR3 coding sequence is TGTGCCATCGGCCAAATGGTGGGGGGCCACGAGCAGTACTTC. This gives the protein CAIGQMVGGHEQYF. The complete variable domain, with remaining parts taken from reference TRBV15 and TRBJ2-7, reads DAMVIQNPRYQVTQFGKPVTLSCSQTLNHNVMYWYQQKSSQAPKLLFHYYDKDFNNEADTPDNFQSRRPNTSFCFLDIRSPGLGDTAMYLCAIGQMVGGHEQYFGPGTRLTVT.